These T cell receptor beta chains were read from a single sample in a study of Graves' ophthalmopathy and Graves' hyperthyroidism. A single record per CDR3 protein comes from TCRdb applying MiXCR to the multiplex PCR reads. This sample has about 48,000 distinct CDR3 sequences; 50% to 65% occur once, and the top ten carry roughly a quarter. Sequenced sample: peripheral blood. The receptors here all came from an adult man with Graves' ophthalmopathy. CDR3s include the opening cysteine and the closing phenylalanine or tryptophan. D genes are given only for firm matches. Where a row states a size, it is once, few, many or the class of an expanded clone; other rows omit it.

.,TRBV20-1,TRBJ1-3,.,TGCAGTGCTAGAGGTCATACTAGCGGAGACACCATATATTTT,CSARGHTSGDTIYF
many,TRBV3-1,TRBJ2-5,.,TGTGCCAGCAGCCAAGGGGAGGGGGCAAAGACCCAGTACTTC,CASSQGEGAKTQYF
.,TRBV7-9,TRBJ2-3,TRBD2,TGTGCCAGCAGCCGGAGTAGCGGGGGGGCAGATACGCAGTATTTT,CASSRSSGGADTQYF
many,TRBV20-1,TRBJ2-7,TRBD2,TGCAGTGCGGGGACTAGCGGTTTCACCTACGAGCAGTACTTC,CSAGTSGFTYEQYF
.,TRBV7-2,TRBJ2-7,TRBD2,TGTGCCAGCAGCGCGGGACTAGCGGGAGTCGACGAGCAGTACTTC,CASSAGLAGVDEQYF
many,TRBV4-1,TRBJ2-1,TRBD2,TGCGCCAGCAGCCCAACCCCAGCGGGAGGGTTCCATGAGCAGTTCTTC,CASSPTPAGGFHEQFF
many,TRBV7-3,TRBJ2-1,TRBD2,TGTGCCAGCAGCGTTTCGGGGGGGCTTTACAATGAGCAGTTCTTC,CASSVSGGLYNEQFF
.,TRBV7-6,TRBJ2-2,.,TGTGCCAGCAGAAGTCAGCGGGTAATGAACGCCGGGGAGCTGTTTTTT,CASRSQRVMNAGELFF
many,TRBV20-1,TRBJ1-5,TRBD1,TGCAGTGCTAGGGGCCGGGACAGGAATGCCAATCAGCCCCAGCATTTT,CSARGRDRNANQPQHF
many,TRBV12-3/TRBV12-4,TRBJ2-1,.,TGTGCCAGCAGTTTATTAGGGACATACAATGAGCAGTTCTTC,CASSLLGTYNEQFF
medium-sized,TRBV20-1,TRBJ2-1,TRBD2,TGCAGTGCTAGAGGACTAGCGGGATCAGTTGAGCAGTTCTTC,CSARGLAGSVEQFF
many,TRBV20-1,TRBJ2-5,TRBD2,TGCAGTGCTGGGACAGGGGAAGGACTAGCGGGAGTACAAGAGACCCAGTACTTC,CSAGTGEGLAGVQETQYF
.,TRBV19,TRBJ1-4,.,TGTGCCAGTGACGAGGTCGGTCACCAGGGAAGACTGTTTTTT,CASDEVGHQGRLFF
many,TRBV18,TRBJ2-7,.,TGTGCCAGCTCGTCAAGCTCCTACGAGCAGTACTTC,CASSSSSYEQYF
.,TRBV29-1,TRBJ1-1,TRBD1,TGCAGCGTGGTGAAGACAGGGGGCATGGCTTTCTTT,CSVVKTGGMAFF
many,TRBV3-1,TRBJ2-2,.,TGTGCCAGCAGCCAAGTGAATCCGCTAAACACCGGGGAGCTGTTTTTT,CASSQVNPLNTGELFF
medium-sized,TRBV7-3,TRBJ2-1,TRBD2,TGTGCCAGCAGCCCCCAGACTAGCGGGAGCAATGAGCAGTTCTTC,CASSPQTSGSNEQFF
.,TRBV5-5,TRBJ1-4,.,TGTGCCAGCAGCCAAGCCTGGGGAACTAATGAAAAACTGTTTTTT,CASSQAWGTNEKLFF
.,TRBV10-3,TRBJ2-3,TRBD2,TGTGCCATCAGTGGACACCCCAGACTAGCGGGAAGCACAGATACGCAGTATTTT,CAISGHPRLAGSTDTQYF
.,TRBV5-6,TRBJ2-7,TRBD1,TGTGCCAGCAGCCGGCAGGGGGCGGAGAGCTCCTACGAGCAGTACTTC,CASSRQGAESSYEQYF
medium-sized,TRBV9,TRBJ1-1,TRBD1,TGTGCCAGCAGCGTAGCAGGGGGCCCGGGGACTGAAGCTTTCTTT,CASSVAGGPGTEAFF
many,TRBV3-1,TRBJ1-6,.,TGTGCCAGCAGCCAGGGGACGGATAATTCACCCCTCCACTTT,CASSQGTDNSPLHF